These T cell receptor beta chains were read from a single sample in a study of CD8+ T cells in alopecia areata. The table came from immunoSEQ multiplex PCR; TCRdb's copy has only in-frame clones and leaves some out. Counted here are roughly 200,000 clones, around 63% occurring once; the ten biggest clones make up approximately 1.7%. The input for sequencing was CD4+ T cells sorted from blood, taken at week 0. The receptor set was obtained from a human donor with alopecia areata. Both conserved end residues are part of each CDR3. Each record gives: J gene, V gene, D gene, clone size, CDR3 protein, CDR3 DNA. D genes are given only for firm matches. Expanded clones are given a class, and other clones once, few, many or no size at all.

TRBJ2-1,TRBV4-3,-,-,CASSQLPGDEQFF,TGCGCCAGCAGCCAATTACCGGGCGATGAGCAGTTCTTC
TRBJ1-5,TRBV7-9,-,many,CASSNQGISNQPQHF,TGTGCCAGCAGCAACCAGGGTATTAGCAATCAGCCCCAGCATTTT
TRBJ1-6,TRBV30,-,few,CAWSVGAIQPLHF,TGTGCCTGGAGTGTAGGTGCAATTCAACCCCTCCACTTT
TRBJ2-1,TRBV29-1,-,-,CSAPNRAIIGEQFF,TGCAGCGCGCCGAACAGGGCTATCATCGGTGAGCAGTTCTTC
TRBJ2-1,TRBV4-3,-,many,CASSQGFMRQAGNEQFF,TGCGCCAGCAGCCAAGGGTTTATGAGACAGGCTGGCAATGAGCAGTTCTTC
TRBJ2-2,TRBV12-5,-,few,CASGLFRDAWGTNTGELFF,TGTGCTAGTGGTTTGTTCCGCGACGCCTGGGGAACGAACACCGGGGAGCTGTTTTTT
TRBJ2-7,TRBV29-1,-,once,CSVAMGLIYEQYF,TGCAGCGTTGCAATGGGGCTAATCTACGAGCAGTACTTC
TRBJ1-6,TRBV5-6,-,-,CASNLGWQVNSPLHF,TGTGCCAGCAACTTGGGGTGGCAGGTTAATTCACCCCTCCACTTT
TRBJ1-1,TRBV5-4,-,few,CASKVDGQGTEAFF,TGTGCCAGCAAAGTGGATGGTCAGGGGACTGAAGCTTTCTTT
TRBJ2-5,TRBV7-2,TRBD1,-,CASSINQGAKTQYF,TGTGCCAGCAGCATTAATCAGGGGGCGAAGACCCAGTACTTC
TRBJ1-1,TRBV12-1,-,-,CASSFFEGRQGVVSVAFF,TGTGCCAGCAGCTTTTTTGAAGGGAGACAGGGAGTTGTAAGCGTGGCTTTCTTT
TRBJ1-2,TRBV7-9,-,-,CASSLRTATNYGYTF,TGTGCCAGCAGCCTACGGACAGCGACTAACTATGGCTACACCTTC
TRBJ2-3,TRBV30,TRBD2,few,CAWSVRSGGTSTDTQYF,TGTGCCTGGAGTGTACGCAGCGGGGGGACCAGCACAGATACGCAGTATTTT
TRBJ2-7,TRBV29-1,-,-,CSVEEGGEGYEQYF,TGCAGCGTTGAAGAAGGGGGTGAGGGCTACGAGCAGTACTTC
TRBJ2-5,TRBV30,-,-,CAWSVKSLKETQYF,TGTGCCTGGAGTGTAAAGTCCCTAAAAGAGACCCAGTACTTC
TRBJ2-5,TRBV2,TRBD2,-,CASSVVRGEETQYF,TGTGCCAGCAGTGTTGTTCGGGGGGAAGAGACCCAGTACTTC
TRBJ2-7,TRBV6-6,-,-,CASSPLYEQYF,TGTGCCAGCAGCCCTCTATACGAGCAGTACTTC
TRBJ2-5,TRBV29-1,-,-,CSVQDGETQYF,TGCAGCGTCCAGGACGGGGAGACCCAGTACTTC
TRBJ2-1,TRBV18,-,-,CASSPPGVLNEQFF,TGTGCCAGCTCACCACCGGGTGTTCTGAATGAGCAGTTCTTC
TRBJ2-2,TRBV29-1,-,few,CSGGPVTGELFF,TGCAGTGGGGGGCCGGTCACCGGGGAGCTGTTTTTT
TRBJ1-2,TRBV18,TRBD1,-,CASSPKGQGIDGYTF,TGTGCCAGCTCACCGAAAGGACAGGGTATCGATGGCTACACCTTC
TRBJ2-3,TRBV5-1,-,-,CASSPEVGGTDTQYF,TGCGCCAGCAGTCCGGAGGTAGGGGGGACAGATACGCAGTATTTT
TRBJ2-7,TRBV5-1,-,-,CASSILRGGEQYF,TGCGCCAGCAGCATCCTCAGGGGAGGGGAGCAGTACTTC
TRBJ1-2,TRBV9,-,-,CASSVVGSNYGYTF,TGTGCCAGCAGCGTAGTCGGGTCTAACTATGGCTACACCTTC
TRBJ1-1,TRBV9,-,once,CASSQVGDAEAFF,TGTGCCAGCAGCCAGGTGGGAGATGCTGAAGCTTTCTTT
TRBJ2-7,TRBV5-6,TRBD1,-,CASSLGQGSYEQYF,TGTGCCAGCAGCTTGGGACAGGGCTCCTACGAGCAGTACTTC
TRBJ1-2,TRBV30,TRBD1,-,CAWSEDRRDYGYTF,TGTGCCTGGAGTGAGGACAGGCGAGACTATGGCTACACCTTC
TRBJ2-7,TRBV30,-,-,CAWSVYSSYEQYF,TGTGCCTGGAGTGTATACAGCTCCTACGAGCAGTACTTC
TRBJ1-2,TRBV29-1,-,-,CSVGPRDAGYGYTF,TGCAGCGTTGGACCCCGGGACGCGGGCTATGGCTACACCTTC
TRBJ2-1,TRBV30,TRBD2,-,CAWAGGPSYNEQFF,TGTGCCTGGGCGGGGGGGCCCTCCTACAATGAGCAGTTCTTC
TRBJ1-4,TRBV29-1,TRBD1,-,CSVLDSAGTENEKLFF,TGCAGCGTACTTGATTCGGCCGGGACAGAGAATGAAAAACTGTTTTTT
TRBJ2-1,TRBV11-2,TRBD2,few,CASSPGTSGGVWNEQFF,TGTGCCAGCAGCCCCGGGACTAGCGGGGGGGTATGGAATGAGCAGTTCTTC
TRBJ1-2,TRBV7-9,-,few,CASSPALGGYTF,TGTGCCAGCAGCCCTGCCCTGGGGGGCTACACCTTC
TRBJ2-7,TRBV5-1,-,-,CASSLDREGDEQYF,TGCGCCAGCAGCTTGGACAGGGAGGGGGACGAGCAGTACTTC
TRBJ2-7,TRBV2,-,-,CASKVDRIYEQYF,TGTGCCAGCAAAGTCGACAGGATCTACGAGCAGTACTTC
TRBJ2-2,TRBV14,TRBD2,few,CASSLGTSGGFGELFF,TGTGCCAGCAGCCTCGGGACTAGCGGGGGTTTCGGGGAGCTGTTTTTT
TRBJ2-7,TRBV25-1,-,-,CASSGGPYEQYF,TGTGCCAGCAGCGGGGGCCCGTACGAGCAGTACTTC
TRBJ1-6,TRBV5-6,TRBD1,-,CASSLDRGDSPLHF,TGTGCCAGCAGCTTGGACAGGGGAGATTCACCCCTCCACTTT
TRBJ1-5,TRBV2,-,-,CASTRVGNQPQHF,TGTGCCAGCACTAGGGTAGGCAATCAGCCCCAGCATTTT
TRBJ1-1,TRBV4-3,-,-,CASSQEWQSAAEAFF,TGCGCCAGCAGCCAAGAGTGGCAGTCTGCCGCTGAAGCTTTCTTT
TRBJ2-1,TRBV29-1,-,-,CSVATGNNEQFF,TGCAGCGTCGCCACAGGAAACAATGAGCAGTTCTTC
TRBJ2-7,TRBV30,-,-,CAWSVGGEQYF,TGTGCCTGGAGTGTGGGAGGCGAGCAGTACTTC
TRBJ2-7,TRBV29-1,-,-,CSVGSGNSYEQYF,TGCAGCGTTGGGTCGGGCAACTCCTACGAGCAGTACTTC
TRBJ1-6,TRBV7-2,-,-,CASSLGWADNSPLHF,TGTGCCAGCAGCTTAGGGTGGGCGGACAATTCACCCCTCCACTTT
TRBJ2-7,TRBV18,TRBD1,-,CASSAKGQGYEQYF,TGTGCCAGCTCCGCAAAGGGACAGGGGTACGAGCAGTACTTC
TRBJ2-3,TRBV9,-,-,CASSLLDYGTQYF,TGTGCCAGCAGCCTTCTGGACTATGGTACGCAGTATTTT
TRBJ2-5,TRBV30,TRBD1,-,CAWSSTGARETQYF,TGTGCCTGGAGTTCGACAGGGGCTCGGGAGACCCAGTACTTC
TRBJ2-7,TRBV7-6,-,-,CASSLRFGQSYEQYF,TGTGCCAGCAGCTTGCGTTTCGGACAATCCTACGAGCAGTACTTC
TRBJ1-1,TRBV29-1,-,-,CSVDGRQLSTEAFF,TGCAGCGTTGACGGAAGACAATTATCCACTGAAGCTTTCTTT
TRBJ2-6,TRBV29-1,-,-,CSVDTVLSGANVLTF,TGCAGCGTTGACACAGTGCTCTCTGGGGCCAACGTCCTGACTTTC
TRBJ1-1,TRBV5-1,-,-,CASSLTQGEAFF,TGCGCCAGCAGCCTAACACAGGGTGAAGCTTTCTTT
TRBJ1-5,TRBV5-1,-,-,CASRPDGSNQPQHF,TGCGCCAGCAGACCCGACGGCAGCAATCAGCCCCAGCATTTT
TRBJ2-3,TRBV5-4,TRBD1,-,CASSHPGQGTDTQYF,TGTGCCAGCAGCCATCCGGGACAGGGCACAGATACGCAGTATTTT
TRBJ1-5,TRBV6-6,TRBD1,-,CASLGTGLYQPQHF,TGTGCCAGCCTCGGGACAGGACTCTATCAGCCCCAGCATTTT